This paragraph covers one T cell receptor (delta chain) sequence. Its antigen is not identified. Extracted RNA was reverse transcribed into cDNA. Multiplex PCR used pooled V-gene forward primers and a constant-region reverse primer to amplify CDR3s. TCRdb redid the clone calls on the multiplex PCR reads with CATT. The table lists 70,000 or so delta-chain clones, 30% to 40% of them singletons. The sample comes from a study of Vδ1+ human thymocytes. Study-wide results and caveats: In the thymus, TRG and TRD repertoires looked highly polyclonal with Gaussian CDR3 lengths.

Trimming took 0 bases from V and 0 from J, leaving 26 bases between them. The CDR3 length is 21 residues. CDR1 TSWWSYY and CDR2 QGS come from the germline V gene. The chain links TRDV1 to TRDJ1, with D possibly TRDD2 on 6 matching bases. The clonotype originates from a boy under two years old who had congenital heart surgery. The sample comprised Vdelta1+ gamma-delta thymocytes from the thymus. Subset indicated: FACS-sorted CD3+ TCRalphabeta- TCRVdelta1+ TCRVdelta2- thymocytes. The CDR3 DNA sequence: TGTGCTCTTGGGGAACTCCCAAAGCCTTCCCCCAGACTGGCTTACACCGATAAACTCATCTTT. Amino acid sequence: CALGELPKPSPRLAYTDKLIF.